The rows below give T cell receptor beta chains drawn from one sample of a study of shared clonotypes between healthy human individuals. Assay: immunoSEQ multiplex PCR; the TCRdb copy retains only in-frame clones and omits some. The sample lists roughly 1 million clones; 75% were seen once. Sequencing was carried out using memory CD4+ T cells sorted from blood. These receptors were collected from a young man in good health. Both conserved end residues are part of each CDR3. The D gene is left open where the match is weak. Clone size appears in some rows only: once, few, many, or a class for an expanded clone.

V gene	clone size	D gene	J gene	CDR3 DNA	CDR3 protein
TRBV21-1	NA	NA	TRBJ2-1	TGTGCCAGCAGCAAAGTCCCTGAAGGGGGCCGTGAGCAGTTCTTC	CASSKVPEGGREQFF
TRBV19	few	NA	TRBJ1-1	TGTGCCGGACCGTTGGCAGGGGACACCACTGAAGCTTTCTTT	CAGPLAGDTTEAFF
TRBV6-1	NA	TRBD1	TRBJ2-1	TGTGCCAGCAGGGCGGGACAGGGCAATGAGCAGTTCTTC	CASRAGQGNEQFF
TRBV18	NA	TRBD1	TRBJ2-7	TGTGCCAGCTCAACGAACAGGGGCGCCTACGAGCAGTACTTC	CASSTNRGAYEQYF
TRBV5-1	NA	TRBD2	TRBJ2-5	TGCGCCAGCAGCCAAACCAGCCGGGGGGGTGAAGAGACCCAGTACTTC	CASSQTSRGGEETQYF
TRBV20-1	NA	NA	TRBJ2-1	TGCAGTGCTAGGGCCAGAAATGAGCAGTTCTTC	CSARARNEQFF
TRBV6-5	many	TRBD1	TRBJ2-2	TGTGCCAGCAGTTACGGACAGGGAAAAGACACCGGGGAGCTGTTTTTT	CASSYGQGKDTGELFF
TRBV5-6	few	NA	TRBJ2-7	TGTGCCAGCAGCTTAGGGGGGGCCCCCTACGAGCAGTACTTC	CASSLGGAPYEQYF
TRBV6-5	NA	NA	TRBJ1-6	TGTGCCAGCAGTGGACATGGAAATTCACCCCTCCACTTT	CASSGHGNSPLHF
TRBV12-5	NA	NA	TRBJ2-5	TGTGCTAGCGTTAAGGGGCCAGCCTCTGACCAAGAGACCCAGTACTTC	CASVKGPASDQETQYF
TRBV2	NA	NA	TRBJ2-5	TGTGCCAGCAGTCAGCAGGGGGGGGAGACCCAGTACTTC	CASSQQGGETQYF
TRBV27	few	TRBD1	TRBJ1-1	TGTGCCAGCAGTCTCATGACAGGGACTAGGAACACTGAAGCTTTCTTT	CASSLMTGTRNTEAFF
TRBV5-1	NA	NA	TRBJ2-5	TGCGCCAGCAGCTCTGGGGGGAGTGGGGAGACCCAGTACTTC	CASSSGGSGETQYF
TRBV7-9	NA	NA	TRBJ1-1	TGTGCCAGCAGCTTATGGACCGGGGCGGTCGGTGAAGCTTTCTTT	CASSLWTGAVGEAFF
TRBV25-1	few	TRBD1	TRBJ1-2	TGTGCCAGCAGTGCCGGGACAGCCTATGGCTACACCTTC	CASSAGTAYGYTF
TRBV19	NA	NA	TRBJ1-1	TGTGCCAGTAGTATTCCGGAAGGGTTGAACACTGAAGCTTTCTTT	CASSIPEGLNTEAFF
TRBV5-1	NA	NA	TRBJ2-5	TGCGCCAGCAGCTCGAGTGGTATGGGGGCCCAAGAGACCCAGTACTTC	CASSSSGMGAQETQYF
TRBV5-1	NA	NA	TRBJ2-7	TGCGCCAGCAGCGTGGGCCCGTCAGGTTACGAGCAGTACTTC	CASSVGPSGYEQYF
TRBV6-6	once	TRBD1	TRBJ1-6	TGTGCCAGCAGGGATCGGACAGGGGGATCACCCCTCCACTTT	CASRDRTGGSPLHF
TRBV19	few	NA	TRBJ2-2	TGTGCCAGTAGTACCAAGGACAGGAACACCGGGGAGCTGTTTTTT	CASSTKDRNTGELFF
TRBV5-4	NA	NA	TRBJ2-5	TGTGCCAGCAGCTTACAGGGTACCCAAGAGACCCAGTACTTC	CASSLQGTQETQYF
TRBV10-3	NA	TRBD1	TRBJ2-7	TGTGCCACTCAAGGGACAGGGGGAGATGGGCAGTACTTC	CATQGTGGDGQYF
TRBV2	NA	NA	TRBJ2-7	TGTGCCAGCAGTCCAACAGGGATGGCCGAGCAGTACTTC	CASSPTGMAEQYF
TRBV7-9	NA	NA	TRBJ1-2	TGTGCCAGCAGCTCCGACGGGTATGGCTACACCTTC	CASSSDGYGYTF
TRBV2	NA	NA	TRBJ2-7	TGTGCCAGCAGTGAGTTCGGTTTTTCCAGCTCCTACGAGCAGTACTTC	CASSEFGFSSSYEQYF
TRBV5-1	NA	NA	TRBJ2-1	TGCGCCAGCAGCCTACGATCCGGTGGCTACAATGAGCAGTTCTTC	CASSLRSGGYNEQFF
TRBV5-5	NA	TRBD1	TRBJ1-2	TGTGCCAGCAGCGGAATACGAACAGGGGACGGACCTGGCTACACCTTC	CASSGIRTGDGPGYTF
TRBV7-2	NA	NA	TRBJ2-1	TGTGCCAGCAGCCCAGGGGCCTGGGCCTACAATGAGCAGTTCTTC	CASSPGAWAYNEQFF
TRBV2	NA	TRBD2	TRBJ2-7	TGTGCCAGCAGTGGGGAGGGACTTAGTGACGAGCAGTACTTC	CASSGEGLSDEQYF